This entry is about one T cell receptor beta chain. Its antigen remains undetermined. Base qualities were left out, and no much larger clone turns up one base away. Each clonotype received, on average, roughly 9.6x coverage in deep resolution sequencing performed on a MiSeq, where the target depth lay between 1 in 1 million and 1 in 200,000 T cells. TCR beta libraries were generated with the immunoSEQ hsTCRB Kit. Per the original workflow: The data were analyzed with ImmunoSEQ Analyzer and ImmunoSEQ Data Assistant, and V, D and J gene assignments followed IMGT definitions. Clonality, with values ranging from 0 to 1, was calculated as one minus the normalized Shannon entropy of productive rearrangement frequencies. Only overrepresented clonotypes making up at least 0.05% of each patient's repertoire were included in the public clonotype analysis. Some 14 age-matched healthy donor repertoires from immuneACCESS served as clonality controls. Sourced from immuneACCESS, this table was stored by TCRdb with only in-frame sequences that have V and J called. A share of the clones is absent; for the studies checked, an unresolved V gene accounts for under half, and the remainder has no known explanation. V, J and clone size reflect that table, while D and trimming were determined from the DNA. This sample is represented by about 140,000 clones; roughly 76% of them were singletons. Around 4.9% of the sample rests with the top ten.

This record belongs to a study of cytotoxic CD8 clonotypes in ibrutinib-treated CLL (dated by TCRdb to the early 2020s). Study-wide context: The cohort had ten to twelve relapsed/refractory and approximately 15 treatment-naive patients; 17 to 18 were IGHV unmutated. Responses were partial in roughly 24 patients and complete in 2; after median approximately 66 months follow-up, roughly 14 stayed in remission and some twelve progressed. The response samples were drawn at a median of approximately 12 months into treatment, with a range of about 6 to 40 months. On average, each sample had about 260,000 productive templates and more than 75,000 productive rearrangements. Of the 86 participants in the trial, 26 had longitudinal samples available. Cryopreserved peripheral blood mononuclear cells were obtained prior to treatment, at the time of response, and at either disease progression or sustained remission. All remission and progressive disease samples were collected while patients were still receiving ibrutinib. General findings and caveats noted by the study authors: An increase in clonality was observed at ibrutinib response, with clonality remaining stable during sustained remission and falling back toward baseline at progression. At baseline, clonality was higher than in age-matched healthy donors and showed a strong correlation with circulating CD8+ T-cell counts. Public clonotypes were rare and either shrank or stayed stable during treatment, and the rise in clonality at ibrutinib response reflected expansion of private clonotypes. Sustained-remission and progressing patients did not have matched sampling times, and lymph node repertoires were not examined.

The label giving this sample's time point can be read as: around 2 years on ibrutinib. For TCR beta library preparation, roughly 2.2 micrograms of genomic DNA were isolated from cryopreserved PBMCs. Longitudinal blood samples from CLL patients on ibrutinib monotherapy underwent high-throughput TCR beta sequencing. Patients were enrolled in a phase 2 open-label single-center ibrutinib monotherapy trial. The CDR3 numbers 13 residues from cysteine through phenylalanine. The sequence is cut down to CDR3 DNA, 39 bases in frame from base 1. Trimming removed 7 bases from V and 4 bases from J, leaving 11 bases between the germline ends. From the germline V gene, CDR1 is ENHRY and CDR2 is SYGVKD.

This receptor was obtained from a human donor with chronic lymphocytic leukemia. The sequence links TRBV10-3 to TRBJ1-3; confidence is insufficient to name the D gene. Material: PBMCs, obtained after 24 months of ibrutinib treatment. The DNA is TGTGCCATCACAGGCGCGGAGGGAAACACCATATATTTT. Its protein reads: CAITGAEGNTIYF.